This T cell receptor (beta chain) was captured by sequencing in a study of shared clonotypes between healthy human individuals. Turning to the study itself: Three CD4 naive, three CD4 memory, two CD8 naive and one CD8 memory plate were used per donor. Findings of the study overall: Rarefaction showed that sequencing of sorted subsets was incomplete (despite large depth).

Details on this clone: Its cognate antigen is unknown.

Assay: immunoSEQ multiplex PCR; the TCRdb copy retains only in-frame clones and omits some. The data contain 1,400,000 or so clones, approximately 98.5% of them singletons. Germline V gene data show CDR1 as SQVTM and CDR2 as ANQGSEA. V was pared by 7 bases and J by 2 bases, with 6 bases of the junction left unmatched. The length of the CDR3 is 13 residues. V gene TRBV29-1 combines with J gene TRBJ2-7; TRBD2 matches 9 bases. This TCR came from a man aged 30 to 45 in good health. Sequencing was carried out using naive CD4+ T cells sorted from blood. The subset here: CD45RA+ positively selected. The CDR3 DNA reads as TGCAGCGAGATAGAGCGGGAGGCCTACGAGCAGTACTTC. This codes for CSEIEREAYEQYF.